The rows below give T cell receptor beta chains drawn from one sample of a study of graft-versus-host responses after intestinal transplantation. Antigen specificity for these receptors is unknown. Sequencing used immunoSEQ multiplex PCR; TCRdb keeps in-frame clones, though not all of them. This table holds 90,000 to 120,000 clones, roughly 87% found once. Specimen: unstimulated CD4+ T cells sorted from spleen or lymph node cells, collected before transplant. Receptor source: a human donor who was the organ donor for an intestinal transplant. Each CDR3 is given with its conserved first and last residue. D genes are given only for firm matches. Clone size is not always given. Where it is, it says once, few, many or a class for expanded clones.

D gene: TRBD1; clone size: few; V gene: TRBV11-2; J gene: TRBJ1-2; CDR3 protein: CASSPGDRPNYGYTF; CDR3 DNA: TGTGCCAGCAGCCCGGGGGACAGGCCTAACTATGGCTACACCTTC
D gene: TRBD1; clone size: NA; V gene: TRBV10-2; J gene: TRBJ1-6; CDR3 protein: CATTTGKRSPLHF; CDR3 DNA: TGCGCCACCACGACAGGGAAAAGATCACCCCTCCACTTT
D gene: NA; clone size: NA; V gene: TRBV18; J gene: TRBJ1-2; CDR3 protein: CASSPNPGDLYGYTF; CDR3 DNA: TGTGCCAGCTCACCCAACCCAGGGGACCTCTATGGCTACACCTTC
D gene: TRBD2; clone size: NA; V gene: TRBV15; J gene: TRBJ2-3; CDR3 protein: CATSRIGTSASTDTQYF; CDR3 DNA: TGTGCCACCAGCAGAATTGGGACTAGCGCTAGCACAGATACGCAGTATTTT
D gene: NA; clone size: once; V gene: TRBV5-8; J gene: TRBJ2-7; CDR3 protein: CASSTTTAQTYEQYF; CDR3 DNA: TGTGCCAGCAGCACGACGACGGCGCAGACCTACGAGCAGTACTTC
D gene: NA; clone size: NA; V gene: TRBV4-1; J gene: TRBJ1-4; CDR3 protein: CASSQTGGEKLFF; CDR3 DNA: TGCGCCAGCAGCCAAACTGGGGGTGAAAAACTGTTTTTT
D gene: TRBD1; clone size: NA; V gene: TRBV19; J gene: TRBJ1-5; CDR3 protein: CASSMGTGKNQPQHF; CDR3 DNA: TGTGCCAGTAGTATGGGGACAGGGAAGAATCAGCCCCAGCATTTT
D gene: NA; clone size: NA; V gene: TRBV5-4; J gene: TRBJ1-1; CDR3 protein: CASSRGRGTEAFF; CDR3 DNA: TGTGCCAGCAGCCGTGGAAGGGGAACTGAAGCTTTCTTT
D gene: NA; clone size: NA; V gene: TRBV6-5; J gene: TRBJ2-7; CDR3 protein: CASSYFGAAYEQYF; CDR3 DNA: TGTGCCAGCAGTTACTTTGGGGCGGCCTACGAGCAGTACTTC
D gene: TRBD2; clone size: NA; V gene: TRBV4-1; J gene: TRBJ2-2; CDR3 protein: CASSQGIVRGGSIAGELFF; CDR3 DNA: TGCGCCAGCAGCCAAGGGATTGTCAGAGGCGGGAGTATCGCCGGGGAGCTGTTTTTT
D gene: NA; clone size: once; V gene: TRBV19; J gene: TRBJ1-2; CDR3 protein: CASSAGGVNYGYTF; CDR3 DNA: TGTGCCAGTAGCGCTGGAGGGGTTAACTATGGCTACACCTTC
D gene: TRBD1; clone size: NA; V gene: TRBV4-1; J gene: TRBJ1-3; CDR3 protein: CASSRGQGAGNTIYF; CDR3 DNA: TGCGCCAGCAGCCGTGGACAGGGGGCGGGAAACACCATATATTTT
D gene: NA; clone size: NA; V gene: TRBV13; J gene: TRBJ1-2; CDR3 protein: CASSLSGAGYTF; CDR3 DNA: TGTGCCAGCAGTTTGTCAGGGGCCGGCTACACCTTC
D gene: NA; clone size: few; V gene: TRBV29-1; J gene: TRBJ1-4; CDR3 protein: CSVAGSQGHEKLFF; CDR3 DNA: TGCAGCGTGGCGGGCAGCCAAGGCCATGAAAAACTGTTTTTT
D gene: TRBD1; clone size: NA; V gene: TRBV30; J gene: TRBJ1-1; CDR3 protein: CAWRGDRENTEAFF; CDR3 DNA: TGTGCCTGGAGGGGGGACAGGGAGAACACTGAAGCTTTCTTT
D gene: NA; clone size: NA; V gene: TRBV7-9; J gene: TRBJ2-7; CDR3 protein: CASSSPTRRVEQYF; CDR3 DNA: TGTGCCAGCAGCTCGCCCACCCGTAGGGTCGAGCAGTACTTC
D gene: TRBD1; clone size: NA; V gene: TRBV2; J gene: TRBJ2-7; CDR3 protein: CASSLGQISDEQYF; CDR3 DNA: TGTGCCAGCAGTTTGGGACAGATATCAGACGAGCAGTACTTC
D gene: NA; clone size: NA; V gene: TRBV18; J gene: TRBJ2-6; CDR3 protein: CASAAYSGANVLTF; CDR3 DNA: TGTGCCAGCGCCGCTTATTCTGGGGCCAACGTCCTGACTTTC